What follows describes a single T cell receptor beta chain. Its antigen is not identified. This sample stems from a study of cytomegalovirus exposure and HLA in healthy donors. Overall study: Unique TCRs numbering some 80 million, obtained from HLA-typed donors, made up an early data release.

The PCR had 60 Vbeta and 13 Jbeta primers. The repertoire was sequenced with immunoSEQ multiplex PCR; TCRdb's copy has only in-frame clones and lacks some. This table has roughly 160,000 clones, 70% to 85% appearing once. This CDR3 has 13 amino acids. Germline lookup yields CDR1 MDHEN and CDR2 SYDVKM. After removal of 6 bases from V and 4 bases from J, the junction contained 6 bases not matched to a gene. Whole-study findings and limits: An analysis was carried out at a later point. It showed that HLA-associated TCR beta chains were more clonally expanded than equally common non-associated chains. Sequences of the TCR beta chain were said to predict the HLA-A and HLA-B alleles of most subjects accurately. What was likely a sequencing artifact was a cluster of highly shared sequence variants.

The source material was PBMCs. The TCR originated in a man aged 50 to 60 in good health and CMV-seropositive. V gene TRBV28 combines with J gene TRBJ2-7; 7 bases map to TRBD1. This CDR3 is CASRTDREYEQYF. CDR3 DNA: TGTGCCAGCAGAACCGACAGGGAGTACGAGCAGTACTTC. The entire variable domain, with the rest obtained from reference TRBV28 and TRBJ2-7, is as follows: DVKVTQSSRYLVKRTGEKVFLECVQDMDHENMFWYRQDPGLGLRLIYFSYDVKMKEKGDIPEGYSVSREKKERFSLILESASTNQTSMYLCASRTDREYEQYFGPGTRLTVT.